The 5 T cell receptor beta chains reported below all come from one sample, sequenced in a study of T cell responses to AZD1222 COVID-19 vaccine. Libraries were prepared by immunoSEQ multiplex PCR; TCRdb keeps only in-frame clonotypes and omits some of them. Among 85,000 to 120,000 clones listed, 80% to 85% were seen once. Sequencing used peripheral blood, obtained on day 0 of AZD1222 vaccination. The receptors were sampled from an adult in good health.

J is TRBJ1-5 and V is TRBV24-1; D is unresolved. Germline CDR1 is KGHDR and CDR2 is SFDVKD. The V end was cut by 5 bases, the J end by 0 bases, with 7 bases between. The CDR3 is 14 amino acids. The CDR3 spells CATSAANSNQPQHF. The DNA for the CDR3 is TGTGCCACCAGTGCGGCGAATAGCAATCAGCCCCAGCATTTT.

The chain employs TRBV30 and TRBJ1-2, with 7 bases lining up with TRBD1. The CDR3 sequence is 16 residues long. CDR1 is GTSNPN and CDR2 is SVGIG in the germline V gene (reference sequence). The V gene end was trimmed by 1 base and the J gene end by 3 bases; junction bases not matched to a gene: 11. The CDR3 reads CAWSAPGTVSHYGYTF. The CDR3 bases are TGTGCCTGGAGTGCCCCCGGGACAGTCTCTCACTATGGCTACACCTTC.

The CDR3 region is CASSLSEQSNQPQHF. CDR3 sequence (DNA): TGTGCCAGCAGCTTAAGTGAGCAGAGCAATCAGCCCCAGCATTTT. The chain employs TRBV7-9 and TRBJ1-5; no firm D call. There are 15 residues in the CDR3. Germline CDR1 is SEHNR and CDR2 is FQNEAQ (reference sequence). V shed 2 bases and J shed 1 base, with 9 bases lying between them.

This clone was detected a few times. One end of the junction varies from germline; a read error may be responsible. The chain links TRBV7-9 to TRBJ2-7; perhaps D is TRBD1 or TRBD2 (5 bases each). Germline V gene data show CDR1 as SEHNR and CDR2 as FQNEAQ (reference sequence). The CDR3 contains 11 residues. The CDR3 DNA follows: TGTGCCAGCAGCGCAACGGGACCCCCGGGCTTC. This gives the protein CASSATGPPGF.

The chain carries TRBV9 and TRBJ1-3; possible D gene TRBD1, 5 bases. The CDR3 is 16 amino acids. CDR1 is SGDLS and CDR2 is YYNGEE in the germline V gene. V lost 0 bases, J lost 2 bases, and 12 bases lay in between. The CDR3 DNA sequence: TGTGCCAGCAGCGTAGGCGGACAACTAACTGGAAACACCATATATTTT. It translates to CASSVGGQLTGNTIYF.